The T cell receptor beta chain described here comes from a study of cytomegalovirus exposure and HLA in healthy donors. Study outcomes and limitations: Later analysis revealed greater clonal expansion in HLA-associated TCR beta chains than in equally common others. Among TCR beta chains, those listed as cytomegalovirus-associated numbered about 150.

The PCR had 60 Vbeta and 13 Jbeta primers. Sequenced by immunoSEQ multiplex PCR; TCRdb stores in-frame clones only, minus some. Among about 190,000 clones, less than 85% were seen once, and the ten largest hold 0.65%. A remark on this clone: Its matching antigen is unknown.

Material for sequencing was PBMCs. The sequence derives from a boy younger than 18 in good health and CMV-seronegative.

The CDR3 loop is CASGHGGQETQYF. In DNA form, the CDR3 reads TGCGCCAGCGGACACGGGGGTCAAGAGACCCAGTACTTC. This chain uses TRBV10-1 with TRBJ2-5; tentatively, D is TRBD2 (6 bases). From germline, CDR1 is WNHNN and CDR2 SYGVQD (reference sequence). The CDR3 contains 13 residues. V was clipped by 8 bases and J by 2 bases, with 12 bases between them.